This T cell receptor beta chain was observed in a study of long-term antiretroviral therapy in people with HIV. Overall study context: Of all samples, the earliest predate the 2015 immediate-ART recommendation by about a decade.

The assay, immunoSEQ v3.0, was run at survey level. The data were produced by immunoSEQ multiplex PCR, yet TCRdb's version contains in-frame clones alone and is incomplete. The data contain 20,000 to 30,000 clones, about four fifths of them seen just once; the ten biggest clones take up approximately 5.1%. There are 14 residues in the CDR3. Germline lookup yields CDR1 SGHTA and CDR2 FQGNSA. Trimming shortened V by 6 bases and J by 2 bases, and 11 bases separated the two germline ends. The material sequenced was unsorted PBMCs, taken 0.7 years before starting antiretroviral therapy. The clonotype originates from a man aged 30 to 39 with HIV. The chain joins TRBV7-2 to TRBJ1-5; tentative D call: TRBD1 (6 bases). The CDR3 protein is CASSGQTGNQPQHF. In DNA form, the CDR3 reads TGTGCCAGCAGTGGACAGACTGGCAATCAGCCCCAGCATTTT. The whole variable domain, filled in from reference TRBV7-2 and TRBJ1-5, reads GAGVSQSPSNKVTEKGKDVELRCDPISGHTALYWYRQSLGQGLEFLIYFQGNSAPDKSGLPSDRFSAERTGGSVSTLTIQRTQQEDSAVYLCASSGQTGNQPQHFGDGTRLSIL.